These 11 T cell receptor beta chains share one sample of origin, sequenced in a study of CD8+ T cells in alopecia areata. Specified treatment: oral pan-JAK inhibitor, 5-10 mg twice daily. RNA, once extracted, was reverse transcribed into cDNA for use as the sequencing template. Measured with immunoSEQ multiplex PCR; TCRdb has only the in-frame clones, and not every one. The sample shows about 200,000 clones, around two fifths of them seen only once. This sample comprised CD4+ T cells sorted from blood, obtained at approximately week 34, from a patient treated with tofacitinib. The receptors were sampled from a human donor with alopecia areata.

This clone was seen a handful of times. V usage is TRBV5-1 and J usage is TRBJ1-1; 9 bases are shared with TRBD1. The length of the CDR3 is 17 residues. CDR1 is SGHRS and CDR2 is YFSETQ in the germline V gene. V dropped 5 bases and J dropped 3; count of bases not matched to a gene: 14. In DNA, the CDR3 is TGCGCCAGCAGAGGCCGAAGTACAGGGGGCGCGGACACTGAAGCTTTCTTT. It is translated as CASRGRSTGGADTEAFF.

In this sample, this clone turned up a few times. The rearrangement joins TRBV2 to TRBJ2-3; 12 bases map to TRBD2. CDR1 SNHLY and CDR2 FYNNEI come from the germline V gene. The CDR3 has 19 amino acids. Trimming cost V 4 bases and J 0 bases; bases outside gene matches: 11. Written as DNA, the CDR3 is TGTGCCAGCAGTGGACGACTAGCGGGAGCCCTCCTTAGCACAGATACGCAGTATTTT. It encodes CASSGRLAGALLSTDTQYF. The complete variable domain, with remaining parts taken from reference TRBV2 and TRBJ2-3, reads EPEVTQTPSHQVTQMGQEVILRCVPISNHLYFYWYRQILGQKVEFLVSFYNNEISEKSEIFDDQFSVERPDGSNFTLKIRSTKLEDSAMYFCASSGRLAGALLSTDTQYFGPGTRLTVL.

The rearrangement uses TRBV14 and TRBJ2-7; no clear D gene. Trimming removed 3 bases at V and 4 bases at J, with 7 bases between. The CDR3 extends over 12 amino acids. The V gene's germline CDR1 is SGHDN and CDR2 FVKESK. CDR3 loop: CASSHTVYEQYF. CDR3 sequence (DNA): TGTGCCAGCAGCCACACTGTGTACGAGCAGTACTTC.

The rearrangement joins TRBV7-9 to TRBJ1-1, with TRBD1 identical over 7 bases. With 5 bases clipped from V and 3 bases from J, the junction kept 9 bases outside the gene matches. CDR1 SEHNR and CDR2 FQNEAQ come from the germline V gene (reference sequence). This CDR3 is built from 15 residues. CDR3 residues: CASSKPTGIDTEAFF. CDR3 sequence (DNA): TGTGCCAGCAGCAAACCGACAGGGATCGACACTGAAGCTTTCTTT.

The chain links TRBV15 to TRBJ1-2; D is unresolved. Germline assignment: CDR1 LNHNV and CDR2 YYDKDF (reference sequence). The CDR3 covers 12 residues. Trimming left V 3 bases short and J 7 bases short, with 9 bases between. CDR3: CATSRREAGYTF. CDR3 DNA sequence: TGTGCCACCAGCAGGAGGGAGGCTGGCTACACCTTC.

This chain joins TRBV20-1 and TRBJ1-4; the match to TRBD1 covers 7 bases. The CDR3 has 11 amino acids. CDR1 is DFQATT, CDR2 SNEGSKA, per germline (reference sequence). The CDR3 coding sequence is TGCAGAGGACAGGCGGGTGAAAAACTGTTTTTT. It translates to CRGQAGEKLFF.

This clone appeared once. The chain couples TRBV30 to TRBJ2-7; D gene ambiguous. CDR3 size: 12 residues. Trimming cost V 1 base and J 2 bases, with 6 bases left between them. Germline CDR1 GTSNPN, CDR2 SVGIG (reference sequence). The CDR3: CAWSALTYEQYF. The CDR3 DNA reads TGTGCCTGGAGTGCACTGACCTACGAGCAGTACTTC.

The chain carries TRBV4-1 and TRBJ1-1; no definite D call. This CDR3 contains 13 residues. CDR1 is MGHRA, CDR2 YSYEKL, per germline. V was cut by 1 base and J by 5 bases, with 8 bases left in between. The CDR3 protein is CASSQVSGTEAFF. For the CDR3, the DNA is TGCGCCAGCAGCCAAGTTTCGGGAACTGAAGCTTTCTTT.

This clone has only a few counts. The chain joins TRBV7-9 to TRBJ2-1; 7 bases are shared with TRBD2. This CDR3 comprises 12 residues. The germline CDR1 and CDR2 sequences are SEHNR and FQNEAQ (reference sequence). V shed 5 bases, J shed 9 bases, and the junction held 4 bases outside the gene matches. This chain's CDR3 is CASSPGRAEQFF. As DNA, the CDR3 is TGTGCCAGCAGCCCAGGGAGGGCTGAGCAGTTCTTC.

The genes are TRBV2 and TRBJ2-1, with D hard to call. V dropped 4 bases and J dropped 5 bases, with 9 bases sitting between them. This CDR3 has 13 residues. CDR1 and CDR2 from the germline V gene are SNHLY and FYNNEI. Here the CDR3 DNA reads TGTGCCAGCAGTGTAAGGCCCCACAATGAGCAGTTCTTC. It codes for CASSVRPHNEQFF.

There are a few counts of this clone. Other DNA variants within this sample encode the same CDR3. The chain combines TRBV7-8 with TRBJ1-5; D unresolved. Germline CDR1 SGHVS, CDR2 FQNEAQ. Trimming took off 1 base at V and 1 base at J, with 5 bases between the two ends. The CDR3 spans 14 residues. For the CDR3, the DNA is TGTGCCAGCAGCTTAGAGAGGAGCAATCAGCCCCAGCATTTT. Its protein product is CASSLERSNQPQHF. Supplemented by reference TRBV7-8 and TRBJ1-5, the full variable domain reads GAGVSQSPRYKVAKRGQDVALRCDPISGHVSLFWYQQALGQGPEFLTYFQNEAQLDKSGLPSDRFFAERPEGSVSTLKIQRTQQEDSAVYLCASSLERSNQPQHFGDGTRLSIL.